This TCR beta chain was sequenced in a study of cytomegalovirus exposure and HLA in healthy donors. Study in general: The early release's HLA-typed donors yielded tens of millions of unique TCRs. Overall study results and limits: Later work found most CMV-associated TCR beta chains apparently HLA-restricted. As a later analysis revealed, the rate of TCR association differed by HLA locus, with DRB1 most and HLA-C fewest.

The PCR had 60 Vbeta and 13 Jbeta primers. The method was immunoSEQ multiplex PCR; TCRdb's version includes in-frame clones alone and lacks a portion of them. Of about 120,000 clones listed, 50% to 65% are singletons. The V end was cut by 3 bases, the J end by 3 bases, with 3 bases between. The CDR3 loop spans 12 amino acids. Germline CDR1 MNHEY, CDR2 SMNVEV (reference sequence). Notes on this clone: Its antigen is currently unknown.

The V gene is TRBV27, the J gene TRBJ1-5, with unresolved D. Input material: PBMCs. The receptor was derived from a man aged 40-49 years in good health and CMV-seropositive. This chain's CDR3 is CASSFINQPQHF. The CDR3 bases are TGTGCCAGCAGTTTTATCAATCAGCCCCAGCATTTT.